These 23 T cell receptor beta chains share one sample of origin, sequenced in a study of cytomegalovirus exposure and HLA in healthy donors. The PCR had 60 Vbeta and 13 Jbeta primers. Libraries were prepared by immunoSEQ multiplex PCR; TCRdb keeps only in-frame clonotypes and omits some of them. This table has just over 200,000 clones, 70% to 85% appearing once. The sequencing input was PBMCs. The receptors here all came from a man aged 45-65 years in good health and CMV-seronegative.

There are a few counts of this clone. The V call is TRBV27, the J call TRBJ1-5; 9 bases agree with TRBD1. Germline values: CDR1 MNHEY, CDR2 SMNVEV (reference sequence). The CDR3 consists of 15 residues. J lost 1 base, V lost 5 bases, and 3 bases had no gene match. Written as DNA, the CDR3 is TGTGCCAGCAGTATGACAGGGGGGAGCAATCAGCCCCAGCATTTT. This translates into CASSMTGGSNQPQHF.

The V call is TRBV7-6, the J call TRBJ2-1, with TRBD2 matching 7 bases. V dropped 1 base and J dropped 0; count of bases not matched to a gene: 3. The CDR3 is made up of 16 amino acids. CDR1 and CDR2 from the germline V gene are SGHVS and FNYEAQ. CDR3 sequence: CASSLEGGSSYNEQFF. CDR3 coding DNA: TGTGCCAGCAGCTTAGAAGGCGGGAGCTCCTACAATGAGCAGTTCTTC.

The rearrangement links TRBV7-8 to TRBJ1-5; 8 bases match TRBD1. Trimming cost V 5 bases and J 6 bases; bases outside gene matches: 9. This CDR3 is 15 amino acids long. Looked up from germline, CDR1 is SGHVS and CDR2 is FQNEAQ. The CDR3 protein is CASSVGQGFRQPQHF. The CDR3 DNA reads TGTGCCAGCAGCGTAGGACAGGGATTTCGTCAGCCCCAGCATTTT.

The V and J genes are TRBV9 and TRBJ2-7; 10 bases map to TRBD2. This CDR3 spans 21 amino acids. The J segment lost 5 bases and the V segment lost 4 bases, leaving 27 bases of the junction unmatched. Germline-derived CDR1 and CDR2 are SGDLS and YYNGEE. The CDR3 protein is CASSHPKSGTNRTSGTDEQYF. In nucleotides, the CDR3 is TGTGCCAGCAGCCACCCAAAATCTGGGACGAACCGGACTAGCGGCACCGACGAGCAGTACTTC.

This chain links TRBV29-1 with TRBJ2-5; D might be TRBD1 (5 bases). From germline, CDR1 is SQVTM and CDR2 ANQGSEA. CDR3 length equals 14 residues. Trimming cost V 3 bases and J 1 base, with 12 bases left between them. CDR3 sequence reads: CSVDLGVLQETQYF. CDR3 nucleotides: TGCAGCGTTGACTTAGGGGTACTCCAAGAGACCCAGTACTTC.

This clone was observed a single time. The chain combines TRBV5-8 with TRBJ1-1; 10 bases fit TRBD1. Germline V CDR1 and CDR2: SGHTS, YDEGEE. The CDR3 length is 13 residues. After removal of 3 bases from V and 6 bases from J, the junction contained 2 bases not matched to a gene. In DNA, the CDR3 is TGTGCCAGCAGCTGGGACAGGGGTGCTGAAGCTTTCTTT. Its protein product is CASSWDRGAEAFF.

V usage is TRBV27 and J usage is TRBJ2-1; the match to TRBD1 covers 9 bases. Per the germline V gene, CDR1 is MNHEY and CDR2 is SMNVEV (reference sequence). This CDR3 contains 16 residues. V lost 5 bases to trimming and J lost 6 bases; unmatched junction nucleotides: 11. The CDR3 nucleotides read TGTGCCAGCAGTCCTCAATACAGGGGGCGACGCAATGAGCAGTTCTTC. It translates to CASSPQYRGRRNEQFF.

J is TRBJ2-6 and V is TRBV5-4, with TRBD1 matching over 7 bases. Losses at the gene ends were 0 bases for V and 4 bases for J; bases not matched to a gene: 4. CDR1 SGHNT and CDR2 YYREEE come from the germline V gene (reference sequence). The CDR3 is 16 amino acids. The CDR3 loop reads CASSLGQGPGANVLTF. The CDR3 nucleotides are TGTGCCAGCAGCTTGGGACAGGGACCCGGGGCCAACGTCCTGACTTTC. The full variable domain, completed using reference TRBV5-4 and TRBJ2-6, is ETGVTQSPTHLIKTRGQQVTLRCSSQSGHNTVSWYQQALGQGPQFIFQYYREEENGRGNFPPRFSGLQFPNYSSELNVNALELDDSALYLCASSLGQGPGANVLTFGAGSRLTVL.

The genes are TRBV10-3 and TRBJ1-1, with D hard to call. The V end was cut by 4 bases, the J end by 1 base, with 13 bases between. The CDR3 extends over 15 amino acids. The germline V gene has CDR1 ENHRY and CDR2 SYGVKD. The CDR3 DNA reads TGTGCCATCAGTGCATCCCACCTAGAGAACACTGAAGCTTTCTTT. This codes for CAISASHLENTEAFF.

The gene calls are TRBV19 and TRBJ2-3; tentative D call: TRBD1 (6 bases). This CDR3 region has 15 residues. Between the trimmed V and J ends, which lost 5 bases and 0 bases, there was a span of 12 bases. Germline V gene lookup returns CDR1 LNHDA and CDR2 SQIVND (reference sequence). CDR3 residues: CASSSPRGSTDTQYF. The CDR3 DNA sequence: TGTGCCAGTAGTTCGCCCAGGGGAAGCACAGATACGCAGTATTTT.

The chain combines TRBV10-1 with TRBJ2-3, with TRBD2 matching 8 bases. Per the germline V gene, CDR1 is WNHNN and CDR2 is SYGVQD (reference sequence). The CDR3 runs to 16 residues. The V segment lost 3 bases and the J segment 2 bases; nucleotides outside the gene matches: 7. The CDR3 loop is CASSESLREATDTQYF. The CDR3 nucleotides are TGCGCCAGCAGTGAATCGTTGCGGGAGGCCACAGATACGCAGTATTTT.

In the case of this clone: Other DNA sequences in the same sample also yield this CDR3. CDR3 amino acids: CASSLAGTDTQYF. In DNA form, the CDR3 reads TGCGCCAGCAGCTTGGCTGGCACAGATACGCAGTATTTT. This rearrangement joins TRBV5-1 to TRBJ2-3, with D uncertain. CDR1 is SGHRS and CDR2 is YFSETQ in the germline V gene. The CDR3 consists of 13 residues. The V and J ends lost 0 bases and 1 base respectively, with 3 bases between them. The full variable domain, rest sourced from reference TRBV5-1 and TRBJ2-3, is KAGVTQTPRYLIKTRGQQVTLSCSPISGHRSVSWYQQTPGQGLQFLFEYFSETQRNKGNFPGRFSGRQFSNSRSEMNVSTLELGDSALYLCASSLAGTDTQYFGPGTRLTVL.

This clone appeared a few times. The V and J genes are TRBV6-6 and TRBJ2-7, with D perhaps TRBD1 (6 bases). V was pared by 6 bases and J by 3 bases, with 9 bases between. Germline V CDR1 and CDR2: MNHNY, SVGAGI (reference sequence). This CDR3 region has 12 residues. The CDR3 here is CASRTDSYEQYF. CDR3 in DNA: TGTGCCAGCAGGACGGACAGCTACGAGCAGTACTTC.

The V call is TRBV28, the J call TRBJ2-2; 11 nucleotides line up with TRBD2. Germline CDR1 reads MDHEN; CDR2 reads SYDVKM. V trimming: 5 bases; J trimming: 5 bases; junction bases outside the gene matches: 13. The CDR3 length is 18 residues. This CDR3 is CASSGQTSGRSRTGELFF. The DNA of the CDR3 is TGTGCCAGCAGTGGCCAAACTAGCGGGAGAAGTCGGACCGGGGAGCTGTTTTTT.

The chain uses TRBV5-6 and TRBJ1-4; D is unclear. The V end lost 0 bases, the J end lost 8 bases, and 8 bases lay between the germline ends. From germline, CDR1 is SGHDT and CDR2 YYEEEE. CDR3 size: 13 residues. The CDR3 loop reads CASSLAGGEKLFF. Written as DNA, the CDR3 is TGTGCCAGCAGCTTGGCAGGAGGGGAAAAACTGTTTTTT.

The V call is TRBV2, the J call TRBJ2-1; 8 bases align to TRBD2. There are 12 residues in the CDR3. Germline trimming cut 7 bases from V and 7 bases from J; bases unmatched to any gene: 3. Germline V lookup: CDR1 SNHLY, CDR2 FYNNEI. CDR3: CASTGLVNEQFF. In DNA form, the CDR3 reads TGTGCCAGCACGGGACTAGTAAATGAGCAGTTCTTC. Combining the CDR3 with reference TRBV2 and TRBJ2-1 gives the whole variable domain EPEVTQTPSHQVTQMGQEVILRCVPISNHLYFYWYRQILGQKVEFLVSFYNNEISEKSEIFDDQFSVERPDGSNFTLKIRSTKLEDSAMYFCASTGLVNEQFFGPGTRLTVL.

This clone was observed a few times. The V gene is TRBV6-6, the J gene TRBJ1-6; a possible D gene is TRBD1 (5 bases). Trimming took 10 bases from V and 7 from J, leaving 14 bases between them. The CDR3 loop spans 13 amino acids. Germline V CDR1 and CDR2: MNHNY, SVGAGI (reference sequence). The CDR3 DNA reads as TGTGCCACGGGCGGGGGTGCAAATTCACCCCTCCACTTT. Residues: CATGGGANSPLHF.

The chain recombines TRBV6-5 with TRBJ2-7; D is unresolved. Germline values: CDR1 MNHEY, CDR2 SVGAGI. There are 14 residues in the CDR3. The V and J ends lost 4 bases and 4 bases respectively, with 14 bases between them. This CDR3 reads CASSSRARWYEQYF. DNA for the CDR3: TGTGCCAGCAGTTCCCGCGCCAGGTGGTACGAGCAGTACTTC.

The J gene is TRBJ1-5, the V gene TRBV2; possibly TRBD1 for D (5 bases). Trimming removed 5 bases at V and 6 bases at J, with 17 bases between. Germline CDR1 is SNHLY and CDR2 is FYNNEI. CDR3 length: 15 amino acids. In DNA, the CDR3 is TGTGCCAGCAGTAAAGACAGAGCCGGGGGTCAGCCCCAGCATTTT. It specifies CASSKDRAGGQPQHF.

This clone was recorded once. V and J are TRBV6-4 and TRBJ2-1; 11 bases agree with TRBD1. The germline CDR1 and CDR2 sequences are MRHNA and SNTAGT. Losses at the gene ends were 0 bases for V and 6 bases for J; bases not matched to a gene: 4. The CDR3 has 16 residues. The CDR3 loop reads CASSDSRTGGRNEQFF. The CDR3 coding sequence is TGTGCCAGCAGTGACTCGAGGACAGGGGGCCGCAATGAGCAGTTCTTC.

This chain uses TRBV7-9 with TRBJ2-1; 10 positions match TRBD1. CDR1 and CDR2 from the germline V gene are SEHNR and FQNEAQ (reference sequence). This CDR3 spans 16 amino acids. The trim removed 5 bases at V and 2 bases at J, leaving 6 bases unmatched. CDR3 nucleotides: TGTGCCAGCAGCCCTCAGGACAGGGGGGCCTACAATGAGCAGTTCTTC. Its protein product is CASSPQDRGAYNEQFF.

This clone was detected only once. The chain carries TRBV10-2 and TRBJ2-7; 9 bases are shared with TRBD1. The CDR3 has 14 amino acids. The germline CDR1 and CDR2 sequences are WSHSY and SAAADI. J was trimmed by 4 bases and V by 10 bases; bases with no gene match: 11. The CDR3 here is CATLGPGQGYEQYF. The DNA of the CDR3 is TGCGCCACGCTGGGACCGGGACAGGGTTACGAGCAGTACTTC.

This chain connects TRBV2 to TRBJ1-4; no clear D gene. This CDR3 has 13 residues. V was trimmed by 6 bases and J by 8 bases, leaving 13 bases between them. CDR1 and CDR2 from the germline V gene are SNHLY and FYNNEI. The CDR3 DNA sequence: TGTGCCAGCAGGGAGGGCCTTGGGGAAAAACTGTTTTTT. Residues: CASREGLGEKLFF. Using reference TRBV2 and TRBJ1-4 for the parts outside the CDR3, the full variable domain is EPEVTQTPSHQVTQMGQEVILRCVPISNHLYFYWYRQILGQKVEFLVSFYNNEISEKSEIFDDQFSVERPDGSNFTLKIRSTKLEDSAMYFCASREGLGEKLFFGSGTQLSVL.